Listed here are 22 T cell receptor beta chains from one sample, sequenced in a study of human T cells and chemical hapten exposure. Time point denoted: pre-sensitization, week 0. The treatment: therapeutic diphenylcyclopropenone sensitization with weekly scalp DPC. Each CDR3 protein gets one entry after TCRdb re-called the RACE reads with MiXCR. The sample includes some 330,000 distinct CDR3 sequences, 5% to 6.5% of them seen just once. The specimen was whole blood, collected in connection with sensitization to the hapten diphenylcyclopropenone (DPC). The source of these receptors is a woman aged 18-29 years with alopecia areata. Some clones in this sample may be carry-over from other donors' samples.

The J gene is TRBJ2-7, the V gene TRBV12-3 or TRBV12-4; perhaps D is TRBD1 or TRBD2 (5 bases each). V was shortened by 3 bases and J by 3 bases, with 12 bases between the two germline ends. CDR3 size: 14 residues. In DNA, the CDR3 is TGTGCCAGCAGTTTCTCCTTGGGGGACTACGAGCAGTACTTC. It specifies CASSFSLGDYEQYF.

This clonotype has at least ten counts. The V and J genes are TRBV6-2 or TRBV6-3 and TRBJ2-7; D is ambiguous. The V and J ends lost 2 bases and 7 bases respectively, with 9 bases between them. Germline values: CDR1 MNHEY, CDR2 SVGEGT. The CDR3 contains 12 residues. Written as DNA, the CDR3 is TGTGCCAGCAGTTACCTCCCATGGGAGCAGTACTTC. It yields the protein CASSYLPWEQYF.

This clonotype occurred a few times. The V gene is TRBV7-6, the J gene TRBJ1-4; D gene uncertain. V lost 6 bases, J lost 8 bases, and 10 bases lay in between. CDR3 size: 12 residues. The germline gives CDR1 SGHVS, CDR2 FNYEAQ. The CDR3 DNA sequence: TGTGCCAGCAGTTTAACGACAGAAAAACTGTTTTTT. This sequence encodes CASSLTTEKLFF.

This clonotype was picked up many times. CDR3 DNA sequence: TGCGCCAGCAGCCGTAACGGCGGACAGAGCTATGGCTACACCTTC. Translated, it gives CASSRNGGQSYGYTF. The V gene is TRBV5-1, the J gene TRBJ1-2; weak D call: TRBD1 (6 bases). Trimming removed 4 bases at V and 4 bases at J, with 17 bases between. The length of the CDR3 is 15 residues. CDR1 is SGHRS, CDR2 YFSETQ, per germline.

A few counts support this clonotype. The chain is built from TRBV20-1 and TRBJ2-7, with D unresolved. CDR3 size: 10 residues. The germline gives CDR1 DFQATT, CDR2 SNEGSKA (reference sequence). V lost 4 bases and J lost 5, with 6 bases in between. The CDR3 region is CSATPHEQYF. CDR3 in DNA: TGCAGTGCTACGCCCCACGAGCAGTACTTC.

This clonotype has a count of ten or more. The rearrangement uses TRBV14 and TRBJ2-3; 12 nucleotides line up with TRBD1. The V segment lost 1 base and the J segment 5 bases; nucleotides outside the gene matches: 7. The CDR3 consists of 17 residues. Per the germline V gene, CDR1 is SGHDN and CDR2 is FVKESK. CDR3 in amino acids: CASSQATGQGAIDTQYF. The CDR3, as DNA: TGTGCCAGCAGCCAAGCAACGGGACAGGGGGCGATAGATACGCAGTATTTT. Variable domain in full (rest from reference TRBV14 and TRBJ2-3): EAGVTQFPSHSVIEKGQTVTLRCDPISGHDNLYWYRRVMGKEIKFLLHFVKESKQDESGMPNNRFLAERTGGTYSTLKVQPAELEDSGVYFCASSQATGQGAIDTQYFGPGTRLTVL.

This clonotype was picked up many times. DNA of the CDR3: TGTGCCAGCAGCTCGCAAGGACTAGCGTCAGAGGAGACCCAGTACTTC. Translating gives CASSSQGLASEETQYF. The chain links TRBV11-1 to TRBJ2-5; 9 bases are shared with TRBD2. V lost 4 bases and J lost 5; bases outside the gene matches: 11. The germline V gene has CDR1 SGHAT and CDR2 FQDESV (reference sequence). The CDR3 has 16 amino acids.

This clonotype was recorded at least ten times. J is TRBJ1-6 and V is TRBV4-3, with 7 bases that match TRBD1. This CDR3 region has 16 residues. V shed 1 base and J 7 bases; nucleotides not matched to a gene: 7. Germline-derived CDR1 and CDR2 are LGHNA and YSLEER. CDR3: CASSQGDRVYNSPLHF. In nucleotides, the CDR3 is TGCGCCAGCAGCCAAGGCGACAGGGTGTACAATTCACCCCTCCACTTT.

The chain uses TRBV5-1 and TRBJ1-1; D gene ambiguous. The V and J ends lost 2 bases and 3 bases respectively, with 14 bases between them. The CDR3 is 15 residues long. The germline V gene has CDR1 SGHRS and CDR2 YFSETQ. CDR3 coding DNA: TGCGCCAGCAGCTTCGGCAGCTCCACGGACACTGAAGCTTTCTTT. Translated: CASSFGSSTDTEAFF.

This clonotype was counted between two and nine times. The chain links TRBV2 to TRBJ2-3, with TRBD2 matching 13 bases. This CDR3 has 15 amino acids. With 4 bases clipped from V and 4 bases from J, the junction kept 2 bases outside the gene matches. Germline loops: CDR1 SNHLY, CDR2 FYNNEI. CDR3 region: CASSVTSGGSDTQYF. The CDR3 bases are TGTGCCAGCAGTGTGACTAGCGGGGGGTCAGATACGCAGTATTTT.

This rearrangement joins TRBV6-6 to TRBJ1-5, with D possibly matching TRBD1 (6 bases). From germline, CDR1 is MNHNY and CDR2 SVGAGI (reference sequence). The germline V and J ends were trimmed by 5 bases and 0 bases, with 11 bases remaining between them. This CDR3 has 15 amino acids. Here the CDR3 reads CASSIQGNSNQPQHF. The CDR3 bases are TGTGCCAGCAGTATACAGGGTAATAGCAATCAGCCCCAGCATTTT.

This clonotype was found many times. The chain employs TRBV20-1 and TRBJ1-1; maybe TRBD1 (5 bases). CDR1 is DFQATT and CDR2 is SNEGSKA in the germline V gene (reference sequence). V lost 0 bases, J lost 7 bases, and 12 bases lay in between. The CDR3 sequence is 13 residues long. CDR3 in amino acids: CSARDWGDLEAFF. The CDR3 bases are TGCAGTGCTAGAGATTGGGGGGACCTTGAAGCTTTCTTT.

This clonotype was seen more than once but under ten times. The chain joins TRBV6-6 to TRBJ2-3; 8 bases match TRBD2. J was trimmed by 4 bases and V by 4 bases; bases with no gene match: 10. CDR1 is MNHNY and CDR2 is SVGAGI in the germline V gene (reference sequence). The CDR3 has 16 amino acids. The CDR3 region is CASSSTGLEGADTQYF. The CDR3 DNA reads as TGTGCCAGCAGTTCGACGGGACTAGAGGGCGCAGATACGCAGTATTTT.

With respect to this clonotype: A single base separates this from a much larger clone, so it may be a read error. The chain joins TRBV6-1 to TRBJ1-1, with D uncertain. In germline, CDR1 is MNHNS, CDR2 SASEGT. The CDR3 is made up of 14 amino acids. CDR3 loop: CACSDGGVGTEAFF. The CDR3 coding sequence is TGTGCCTGCAGTGACGGTGGGGTAGGGACTGAAGCTTTCTTT.

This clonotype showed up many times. CDR3: CASTGGYEQYF. The CDR3 DNA reads TGTGCCAGCACAGGGGGGTACGAGCAGTACTTC. The chain uses TRBV12-3 or TRBV12-4 and TRBJ2-7, with D maybe TRBD1 (7 bases). V was shortened by 7 bases and J by 4 bases, with 8 bases between the two germline ends. The CDR3 consists of 11 residues.

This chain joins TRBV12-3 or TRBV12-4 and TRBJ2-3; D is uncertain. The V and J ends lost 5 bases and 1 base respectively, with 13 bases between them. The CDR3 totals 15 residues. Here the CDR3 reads CASSQEQDGTDTQYF. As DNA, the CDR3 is TGTGCCAGCAGTCAGGAGCAGGATGGCACAGATACGCAGTATTTT.

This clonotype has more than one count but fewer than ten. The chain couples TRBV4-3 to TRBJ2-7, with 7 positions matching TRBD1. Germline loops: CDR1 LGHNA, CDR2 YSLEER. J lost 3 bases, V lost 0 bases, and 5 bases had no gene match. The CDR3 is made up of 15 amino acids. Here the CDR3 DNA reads TGCGCCAGCAGCCAAGATAGGGACAGCGACTACGAGCAGTACTTC. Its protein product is CASSQDRDSDYEQYF.

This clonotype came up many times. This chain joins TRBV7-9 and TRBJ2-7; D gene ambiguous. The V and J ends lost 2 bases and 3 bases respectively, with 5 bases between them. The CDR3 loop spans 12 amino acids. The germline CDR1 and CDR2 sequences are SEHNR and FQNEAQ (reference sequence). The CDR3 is CASSLRDYEQYF. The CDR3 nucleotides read TGTGCCAGCAGCTTAAGAGACTACGAGCAGTACTTC.

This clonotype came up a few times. The CDR3 DNA follows: TGTGCCAGCAGCCGAGAGGGTAACTATGGCTACACCTTC. It yields the protein CASSREGNYGYTF. V and J are TRBV12-3 or TRBV12-4 and TRBJ1-2; no firm D call. This CDR3 spans 13 amino acids. V lost 6 bases and J 1 base, leaving 9 bases between the germline ends.

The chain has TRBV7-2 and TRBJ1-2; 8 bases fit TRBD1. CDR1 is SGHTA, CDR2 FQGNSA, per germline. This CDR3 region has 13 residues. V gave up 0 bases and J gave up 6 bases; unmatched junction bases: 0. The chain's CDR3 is CASSLAGQDGYTF. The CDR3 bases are TGTGCCAGCAGCTTAGCGGGACAGGATGGCTACACCTTC.

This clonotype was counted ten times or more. The CDR3: CASSYSGVSLDTQYF. CDR3 sequence (DNA): TGTGCCAGCAGTTACTCGGGGGTGAGCCTTGATACGCAGTATTTT. V is TRBV6-5 and J is TRBJ2-3; D possibly matches TRBD1 or TRBD2 (5 bases each). Germline V gene lookup returns CDR1 MNHEY and CDR2 SVGAGI. Trimming shortened V by 0 bases and J by 6 bases, and 13 bases separated the two germline ends. CDR3 length: 15 residues.

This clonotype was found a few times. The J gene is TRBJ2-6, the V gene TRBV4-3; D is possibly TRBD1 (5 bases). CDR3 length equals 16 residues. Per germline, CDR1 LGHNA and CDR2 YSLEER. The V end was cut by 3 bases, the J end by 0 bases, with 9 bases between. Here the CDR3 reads CASSHDSSSGANVLTF. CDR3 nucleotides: TGCGCCAGCAGCCATGACAGTAGCTCTGGGGCCAACGTCCTGACTTTC.